Below, 3 T cell receptor beta chains from the same sample are listed, as sequenced in a study of shared clonotypes between healthy human individuals. The assay was immunoSEQ multiplex PCR, and TCRdb's table has in-frame clones only and misses some. Counted here are about 230,000 clones, under 80% occurring once; the ten biggest clones make up 11%. The source material was memory CD4+ T cells sorted from blood. Indicated subset: CD45RA-negative fraction. These receptors all come from a man between 25 and 39 years old in good health.

The gene calls are TRBV2 and TRBJ2-2; 8 bases are a match to TRBD2. The CDR3 extends over 15 amino acids. V trimming: 11 bases; J trimming: 8 bases; junction bases outside the gene matches: 16. The V gene's germline CDR1 is SNHLY and CDR2 FYNNEI. The CDR3 region has the DNA TGTGCCGTCACCAACCCAGGGACTAGTGAGGGGGAGCTGTTTTTT. Translated: CAVTNPGTSEGELFF.

The chain joins TRBV6-5 to TRBJ2-3, with 7 bases lining up with TRBD1. Germline V CDR1 and CDR2: MNHEY, SVGAGI. This CDR3 has 15 residues. After removal of 6 bases from V and 1 base from J, the junction contained 7 bases not matched to a gene. CDR3 region: CASRKQGLGTDTQYF. The CDR3 coding sequence is TGTGCCAGCAGGAAACAGGGGCTTGGCACAGATACGCAGTATTTT.

The chain recombines TRBV7-8 with TRBJ2-3; D is uncertain. The CDR3 has 14 amino acids. Germline CDR1 reads SGHVS; CDR2 reads FQNEAQ. V was trimmed by 7 bases and J by 2 bases, leaving 13 bases between them. CDR3 nucleotides: TGTGCCAGCATGAGCGAGGCCTACACAGATACGCAGTATTTT. It codes for CASMSEAYTDTQYF.